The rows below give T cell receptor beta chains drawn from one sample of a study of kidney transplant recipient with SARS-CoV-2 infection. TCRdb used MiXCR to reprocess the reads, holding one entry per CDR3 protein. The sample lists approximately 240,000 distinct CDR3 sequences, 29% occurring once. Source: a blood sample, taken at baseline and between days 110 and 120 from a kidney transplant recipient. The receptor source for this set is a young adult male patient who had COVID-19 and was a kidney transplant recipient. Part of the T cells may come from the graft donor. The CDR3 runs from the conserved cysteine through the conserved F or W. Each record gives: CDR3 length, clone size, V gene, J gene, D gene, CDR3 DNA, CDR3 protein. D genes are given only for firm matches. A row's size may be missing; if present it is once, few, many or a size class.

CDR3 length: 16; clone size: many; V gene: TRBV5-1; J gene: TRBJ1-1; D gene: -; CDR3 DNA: TGCGCCAGCAGCAGTACATCTCTCGGGGGGAACACTGAAGCTTTCTTT; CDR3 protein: CASSSTSLGGNTEAFF
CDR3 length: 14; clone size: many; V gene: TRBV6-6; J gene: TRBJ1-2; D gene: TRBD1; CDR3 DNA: TGTGCCAGCACTACCGGGACAGGGGGTATCGGCTACACCTTC; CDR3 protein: CASTTGTGGIGYTF
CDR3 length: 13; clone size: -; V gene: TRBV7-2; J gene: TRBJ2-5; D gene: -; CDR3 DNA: TGTGCCAGCAGCTTCCCCCCACAAGAGACCCAGTACTTC; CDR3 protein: CASSFPPQETQYF
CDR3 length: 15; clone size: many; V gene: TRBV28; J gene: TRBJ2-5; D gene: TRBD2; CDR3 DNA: TGTGCCAGCAGGGACGGACTAGCGGGAGTAAAGACCCAGTACTTC; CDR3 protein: CASRDGLAGVKTQYF
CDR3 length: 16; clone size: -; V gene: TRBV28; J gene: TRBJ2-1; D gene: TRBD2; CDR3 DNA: TGTGCCAGCAGCGAACTAGCGGAGAACACCTACAATGAGCAGTTCTTC; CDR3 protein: CASSELAENTYNEQFF
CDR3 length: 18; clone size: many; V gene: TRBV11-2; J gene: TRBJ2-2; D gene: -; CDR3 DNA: TGTGCCAGCAGCTTATCGACATCTGGTTCGACTGACACCGGGGAGCTGTTTTTT; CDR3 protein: CASSLSTSGSTDTGELFF
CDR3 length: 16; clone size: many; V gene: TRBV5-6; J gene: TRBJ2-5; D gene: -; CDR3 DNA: TGTGCCAGCAGCAATGACGGCGGGACAGTTCAAGAGACCCAGTACTTC; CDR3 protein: CASSNDGGTVQETQYF
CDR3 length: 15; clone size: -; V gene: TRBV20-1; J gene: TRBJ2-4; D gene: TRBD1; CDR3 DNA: TGCAGTGCTCCGGACAGGGAAGGGGCTTGGAACATTCAGTACTTC; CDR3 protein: CSAPDREGAWNIQYF
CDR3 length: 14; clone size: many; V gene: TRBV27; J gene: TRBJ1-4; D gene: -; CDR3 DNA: TGTGCCAGCAAGAGTTGGCAGGGAAATGAAAAACTGTTTTTT; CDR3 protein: CASKSWQGNEKLFF
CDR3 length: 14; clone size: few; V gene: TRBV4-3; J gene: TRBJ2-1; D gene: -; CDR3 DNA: TGCGCCAGCAGCCAAGCCAGGGAGGACAATGAGCAGTTCTTC; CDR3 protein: CASSQAREDNEQFF
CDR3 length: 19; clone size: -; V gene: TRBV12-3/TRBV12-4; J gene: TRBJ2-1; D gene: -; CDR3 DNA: TGTGCCAGCACCTTAAGGCGTGGAGCGACAAGGGACGCCTACAATGAGCAGTTCTTC; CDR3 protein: CASTLRRGATRDAYNEQFF
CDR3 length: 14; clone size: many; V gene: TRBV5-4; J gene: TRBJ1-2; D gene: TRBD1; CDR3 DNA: TGTGCCAGCAAGCCTGGGACAGACAACTATGGCTACACCTTC; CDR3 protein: CASKPGTDNYGYTF
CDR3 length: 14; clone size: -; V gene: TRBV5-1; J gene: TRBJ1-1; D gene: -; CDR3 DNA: TGCGCCAGCAGCTTGAATGCTCTAGAGACTGAAGCTTTCTTT; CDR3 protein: CASSLNALETEAFF
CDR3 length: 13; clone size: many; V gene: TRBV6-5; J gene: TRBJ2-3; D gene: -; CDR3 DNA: TGTGCCAGCAGACCCCCCGGCGCAGATACGCAGTATTTT; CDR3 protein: CASRPPGADTQYF
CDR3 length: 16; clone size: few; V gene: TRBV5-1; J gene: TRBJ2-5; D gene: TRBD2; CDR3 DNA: TGCGCCAGCAGCTTGTACGGTCTAGCGGGGGGAGAGACCCAGTACTTC; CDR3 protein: CASSLYGLAGGETQYF
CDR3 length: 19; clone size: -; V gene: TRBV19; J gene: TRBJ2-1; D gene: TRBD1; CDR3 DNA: TGTGCCAGTACCCCGGGACAGGGTAGCGGAGGAGACTCCTACAATGAGCAGTTCTTC; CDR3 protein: CASTPGQGSGGDSYNEQFF